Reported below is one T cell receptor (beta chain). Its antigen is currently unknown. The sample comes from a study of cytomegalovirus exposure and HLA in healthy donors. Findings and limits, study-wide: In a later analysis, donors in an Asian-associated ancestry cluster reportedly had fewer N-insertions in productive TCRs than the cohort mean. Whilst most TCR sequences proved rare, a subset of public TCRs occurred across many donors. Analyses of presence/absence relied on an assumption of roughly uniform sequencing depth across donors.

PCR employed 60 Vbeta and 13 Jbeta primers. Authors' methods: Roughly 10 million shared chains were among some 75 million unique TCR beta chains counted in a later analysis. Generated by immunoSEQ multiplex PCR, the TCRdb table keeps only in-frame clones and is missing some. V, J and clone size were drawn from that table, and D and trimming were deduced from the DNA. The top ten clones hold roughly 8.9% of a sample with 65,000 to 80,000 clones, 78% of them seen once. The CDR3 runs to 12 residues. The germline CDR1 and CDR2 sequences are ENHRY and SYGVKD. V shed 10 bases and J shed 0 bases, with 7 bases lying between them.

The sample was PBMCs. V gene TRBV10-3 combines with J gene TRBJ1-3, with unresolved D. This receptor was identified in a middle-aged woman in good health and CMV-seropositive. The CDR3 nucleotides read TGTGCCACCGAGGGCTCTGGAAACACCATATATTTT. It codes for CATEGSGNTIYF.